This entry describes one T cell receptor beta chain. What it binds is not known. Trimming cost V 5 bases and J 3 bases; bases outside gene matches: 7. The germline V gene has CDR1 MDHEN and CDR2 SYDVKM. This CDR3 spans 15 amino acids. This sample was taken from a study of beta chain features in type 1 diabetes. Points from the study as a whole: Type 1 diabetes patients had TCRB CDR3s that were shorter (moderately but significantly so) in all four CD4+ subsets. When cDNA is sequenced, cells with high TCR expression could be over-represented. A closer apparent resemblance between naive, central memory and Treg TCRB repertoires was seen in patients than in healthy donors.

Expressed TCRB transcripts were sequenced because the entire RNA isolate underwent reverse transcription. Naive, central memory and regulatory T cell samples averaged about 3.57 million reads. Repertoires were generated with immunoSEQ multiplex PCR, while TCRdb's copy carries only in-frame clones and drops some. Here the sample spans about 260,000 clones, roughly 22% being singletons. The J gene is TRBJ2-4, the V gene TRBV28, with 7 bases identical to TRBD1. The sequence was obtained from a woman between 40 and 50 years old with type 1 diabetes. The sequencing sample was made of naive CD4+ T cells from blood. The CDR3: CASSQGGGGKNIQYF. CDR3 DNA sequence: TGTGCCAGCAGTCAAGGGGGCGGTGGCAAAAACATTCAGTACTTC. Full variable domain (missing parts from reference TRBV28 and TRBJ2-4): DVKVTQSSRYLVKRTGEKVFLECVQDMDHENMFWYRQDPGLGLRLIYFSYDVKMKEKGDIPEGYSVSREKKERFSLILESASTNQTSMYLCASSQGGGGKNIQYFGAGTRLSVL.